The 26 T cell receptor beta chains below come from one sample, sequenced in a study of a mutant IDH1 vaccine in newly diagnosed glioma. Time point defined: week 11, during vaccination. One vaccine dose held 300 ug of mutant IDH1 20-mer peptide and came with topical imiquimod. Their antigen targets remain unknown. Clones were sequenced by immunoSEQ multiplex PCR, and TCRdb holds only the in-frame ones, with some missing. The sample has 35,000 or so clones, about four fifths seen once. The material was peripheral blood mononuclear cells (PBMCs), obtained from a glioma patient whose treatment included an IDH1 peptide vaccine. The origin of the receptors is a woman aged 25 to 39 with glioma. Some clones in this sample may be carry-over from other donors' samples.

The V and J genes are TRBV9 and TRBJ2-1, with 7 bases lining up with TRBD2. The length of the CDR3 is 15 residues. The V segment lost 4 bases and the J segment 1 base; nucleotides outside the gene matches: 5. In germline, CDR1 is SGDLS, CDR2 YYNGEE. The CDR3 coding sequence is TGTGCCAGCAGCACACTAGCGACATCCTACAATGAGCAGTTCTTC. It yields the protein CASSTLATSYNEQFF.

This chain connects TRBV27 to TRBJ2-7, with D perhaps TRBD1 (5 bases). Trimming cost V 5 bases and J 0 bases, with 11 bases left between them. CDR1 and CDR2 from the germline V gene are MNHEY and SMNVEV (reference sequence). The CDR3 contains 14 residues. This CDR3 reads CASSTRQSSYEQYF. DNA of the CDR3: TGTGCCAGCAGTACGCGACAGTCCTCCTACGAGCAGTACTTC.

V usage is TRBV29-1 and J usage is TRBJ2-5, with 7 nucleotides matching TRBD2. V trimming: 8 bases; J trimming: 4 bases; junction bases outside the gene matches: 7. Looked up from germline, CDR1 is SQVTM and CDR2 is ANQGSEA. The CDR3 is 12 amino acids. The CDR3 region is CSSRGVGETQYF. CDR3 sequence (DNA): TGCAGCTCCCGGGGGGTCGGAGAGACCCAGTACTTC.

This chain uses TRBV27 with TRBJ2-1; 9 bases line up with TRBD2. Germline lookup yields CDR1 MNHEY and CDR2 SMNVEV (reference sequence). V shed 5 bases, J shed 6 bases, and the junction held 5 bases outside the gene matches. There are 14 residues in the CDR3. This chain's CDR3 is CASSAPGLANEQFF. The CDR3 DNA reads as TGTGCCAGCAGTGCCCCGGGACTAGCCAATGAGCAGTTCTTC.

CDR3 loop: CASSLGTVNEQFF. CDR3 coding DNA: TGTGCCAGCAGCTTGGGGACAGTCAATGAGCAGTTCTTC. The rearrangement joins TRBV5-6 to TRBJ2-1; D is perhaps TRBD1 (6 bases). V was cut by 0 bases and J by 6 bases, with 7 bases left in between. CDR1 and CDR2 from the germline V gene are SGHDT and YYEEEE. The CDR3 runs 13 residues.

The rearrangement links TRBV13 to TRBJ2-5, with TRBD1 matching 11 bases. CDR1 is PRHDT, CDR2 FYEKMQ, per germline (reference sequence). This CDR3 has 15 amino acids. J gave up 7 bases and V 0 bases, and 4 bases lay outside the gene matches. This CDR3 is CASSLGGQGEVTQYF. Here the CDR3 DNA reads TGTGCCAGCAGCTTAGGGGGACAGGGGGAGGTGACCCAGTACTTC.

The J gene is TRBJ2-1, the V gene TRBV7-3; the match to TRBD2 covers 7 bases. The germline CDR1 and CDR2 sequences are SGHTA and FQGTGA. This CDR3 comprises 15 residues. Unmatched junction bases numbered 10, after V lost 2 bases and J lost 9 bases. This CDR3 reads CASSLGGDLLGEQFF. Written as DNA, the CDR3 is TGTGCCAGCAGCTTAGGGGGGGACCTCCTTGGTGAGCAGTTCTTC.

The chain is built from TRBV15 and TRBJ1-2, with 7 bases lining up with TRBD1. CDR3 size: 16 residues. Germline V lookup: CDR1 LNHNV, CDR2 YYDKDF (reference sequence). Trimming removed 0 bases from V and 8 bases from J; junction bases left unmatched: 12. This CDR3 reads CATSRDSSTGQGGYTF. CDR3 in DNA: TGTGCCACCAGCAGAGATTCCTCGACAGGGCAAGGGGGCTACACCTTC.

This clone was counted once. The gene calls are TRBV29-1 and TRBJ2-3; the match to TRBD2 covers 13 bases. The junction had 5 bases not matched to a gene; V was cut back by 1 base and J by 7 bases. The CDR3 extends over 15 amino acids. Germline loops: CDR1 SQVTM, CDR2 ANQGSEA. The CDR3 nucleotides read TGCAGCGTTGAAGGGACTAGCGGGAGAGGAAATACGCAGTATTTT. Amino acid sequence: CSVEGTSGRGNTQYF.

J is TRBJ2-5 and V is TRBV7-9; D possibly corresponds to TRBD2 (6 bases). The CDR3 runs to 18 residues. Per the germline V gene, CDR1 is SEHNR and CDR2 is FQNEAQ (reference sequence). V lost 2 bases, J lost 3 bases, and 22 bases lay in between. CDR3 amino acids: CASSLRMSRPGEKETQYF. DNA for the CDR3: TGTGCCAGCAGCTTAAGGATGTCAAGGCCGGGGGAAAAAGAGACCCAGTACTTC.

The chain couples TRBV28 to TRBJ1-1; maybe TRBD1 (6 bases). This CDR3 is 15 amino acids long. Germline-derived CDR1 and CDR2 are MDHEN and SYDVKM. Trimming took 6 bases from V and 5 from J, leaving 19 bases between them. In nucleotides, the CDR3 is TGTGCCAGCAGCCCCCCAGGGGCGCTGAGGACTGAAGCTTTCTTT. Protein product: CASSPPGALRTEAFF.

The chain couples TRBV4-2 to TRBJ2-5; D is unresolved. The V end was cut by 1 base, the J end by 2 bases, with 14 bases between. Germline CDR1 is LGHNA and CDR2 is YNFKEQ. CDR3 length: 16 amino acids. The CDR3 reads CASSQGAGWQQETQYF. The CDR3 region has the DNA TGTGCCAGCAGCCAAGGAGCCGGGTGGCAGCAAGAGACCCAGTACTTC.

CDR3 nucleotides: TGTGCCAGCACGCTTACCGGCCTCGGTGGGAGGCAGTATTTT. Translation gives CASTLTGLGGRQYF. The rearrangement uses TRBV27 and TRBJ2-3, with D possibly matching TRBD2 (5 bases). This CDR3 is built from 14 residues. Germline V lookup: CDR1 MNHEY, CDR2 SMNVEV (reference sequence). V lost 7 bases to trimming and J lost 11 bases, with 22 bases between them.

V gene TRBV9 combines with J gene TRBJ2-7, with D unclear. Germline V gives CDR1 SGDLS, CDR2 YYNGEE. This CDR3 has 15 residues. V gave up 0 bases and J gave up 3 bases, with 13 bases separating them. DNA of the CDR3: TGTGCCAGCAGCGTAGGATTCACAGCGAGCTACGAGCAGTACTTC. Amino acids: CASSVGFTASYEQYF.

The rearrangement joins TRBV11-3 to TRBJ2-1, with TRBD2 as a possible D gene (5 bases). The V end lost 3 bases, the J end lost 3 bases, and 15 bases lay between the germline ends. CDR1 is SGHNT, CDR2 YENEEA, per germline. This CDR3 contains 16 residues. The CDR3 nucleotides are TGTGCCAGCAGCTTTTCAAGAGGGTTTGTCTACAATGAGCAGTTCTTC. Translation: CASSFSRGFVYNEQFF.

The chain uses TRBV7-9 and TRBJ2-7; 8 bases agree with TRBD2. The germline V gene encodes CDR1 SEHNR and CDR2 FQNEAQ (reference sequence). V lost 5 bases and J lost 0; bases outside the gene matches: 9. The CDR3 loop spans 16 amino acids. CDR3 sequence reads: CASSLYSGDLSYEQYF. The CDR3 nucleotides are TGTGCCAGCAGCCTATATAGCGGGGACCTCTCCTACGAGCAGTACTTC.

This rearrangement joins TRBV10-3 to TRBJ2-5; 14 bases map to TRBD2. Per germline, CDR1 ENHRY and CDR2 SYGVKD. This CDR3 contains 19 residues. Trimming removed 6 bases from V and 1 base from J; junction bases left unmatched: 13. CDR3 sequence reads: CAIRATSGRAGSIQETQYF. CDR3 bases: TGTGCCATCAGGGCGACTAGCGGGAGGGCCGGGTCGATCCAAGAGACCCAGTACTTC.

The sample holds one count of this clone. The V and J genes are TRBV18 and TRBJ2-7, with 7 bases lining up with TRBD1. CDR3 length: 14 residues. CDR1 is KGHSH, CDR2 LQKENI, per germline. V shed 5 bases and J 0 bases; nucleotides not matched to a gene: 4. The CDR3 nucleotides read TGTGCCAGCTCAGCCGGGACAGTCTCCTACGAGCAGTACTTC. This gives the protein CASSAGTVSYEQYF.

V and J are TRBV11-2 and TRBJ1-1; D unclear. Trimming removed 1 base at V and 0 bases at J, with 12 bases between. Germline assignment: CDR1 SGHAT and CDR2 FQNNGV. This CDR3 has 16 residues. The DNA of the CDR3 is TGTGCCAGCAGCTTAGTCGGTCAGTTCATGAACACTGAAGCTTTCTTT. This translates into CASSLVGQFMNTEAFF. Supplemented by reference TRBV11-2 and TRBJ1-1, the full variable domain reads EAGVAQSPRYKIIEKRQSVAFWCNPISGHATLYWYQQILGQGPKLLIQFQNNGVVDDSQLPKDRFSAERLKGVDSTLKIQPAKLEDSAVYLCASSLVGQFMNTEAFFGQGTRLTVV.

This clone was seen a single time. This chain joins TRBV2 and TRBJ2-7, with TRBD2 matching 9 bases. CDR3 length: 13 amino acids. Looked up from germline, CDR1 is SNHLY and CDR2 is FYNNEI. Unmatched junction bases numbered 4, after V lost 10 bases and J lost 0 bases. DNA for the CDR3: TGTGCCACCTTTAGCGGGAGCTCCTACGAGCAGTACTTC. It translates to CATFSGSSYEQYF.

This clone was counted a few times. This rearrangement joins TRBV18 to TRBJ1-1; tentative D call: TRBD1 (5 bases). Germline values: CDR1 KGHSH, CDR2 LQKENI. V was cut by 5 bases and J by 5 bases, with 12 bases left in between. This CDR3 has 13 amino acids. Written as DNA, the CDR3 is TGTGCCAGCTCAGTGAGGGGCAGGACTGAAGCTTTCTTT. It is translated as CASSVRGRTEAFF.

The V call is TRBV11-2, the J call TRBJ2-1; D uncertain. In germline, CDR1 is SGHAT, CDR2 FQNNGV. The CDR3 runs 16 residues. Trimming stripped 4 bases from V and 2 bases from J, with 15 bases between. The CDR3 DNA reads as TGTGCCAGCAGCTCGGTGACGGGTGGGCCCTACAATGAGCAGTTCTTC. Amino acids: CASSSVTGGPYNEQFF.

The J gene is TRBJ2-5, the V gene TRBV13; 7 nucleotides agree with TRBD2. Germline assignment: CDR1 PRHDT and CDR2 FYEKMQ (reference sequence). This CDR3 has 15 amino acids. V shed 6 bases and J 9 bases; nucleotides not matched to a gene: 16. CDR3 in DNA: TGTGCCAGCAGTCCCCCTAGCGGCGGAGGATCGGCCCAGTACTTC. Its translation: CASSPPSGGGSAQYF.

The CDR3 coding sequence is TGTGCCAGCTCACCTTCTTTAGGGACAGAGCGATATGGCTACACCTTC. Translated: CASSPSLGTERYGYTF. This chain joins TRBV18 and TRBJ1-2, with 7 bases identical to TRBD1. This CDR3 region has 16 residues. Per the germline V gene, CDR1 is KGHSH and CDR2 is LQKENI. Unmatched junction bases numbered 12, after V lost 3 bases and J lost 5 bases.

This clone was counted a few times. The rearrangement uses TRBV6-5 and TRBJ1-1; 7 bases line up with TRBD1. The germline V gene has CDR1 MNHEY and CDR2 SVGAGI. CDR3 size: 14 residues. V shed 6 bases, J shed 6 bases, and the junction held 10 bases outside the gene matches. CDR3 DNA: TGTGCCAGCAGGTACGACAGGGACGGCGCTGAAGCTTTCTTT. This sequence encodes CASRYDRDGAEAFF.

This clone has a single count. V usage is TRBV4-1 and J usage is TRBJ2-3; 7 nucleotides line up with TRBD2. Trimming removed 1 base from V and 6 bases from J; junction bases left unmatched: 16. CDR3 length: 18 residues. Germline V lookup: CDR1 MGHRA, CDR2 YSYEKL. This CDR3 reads CASSQVAMTSTPLDTQYF. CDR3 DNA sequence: TGCGCCAGCAGCCAAGTAGCCATGACTAGCACACCACTCGATACGCAGTATTTT.